Listed here are 12 T cell receptor beta chains from one sample, sequenced in a study of cytomegalovirus exposure and HLA in healthy donors. PCR primers comprised 60 Vbeta and 13 Jbeta primers. The repertoire was sequenced with immunoSEQ multiplex PCR; TCRdb's copy has only in-frame clones and lacks some. Seen here are about 160,000 clones, roughly 84% observed once, and the top ten hold around 1%. The specimen sequenced was PBMCs. These receptors came from a man in his thirties or forties in good health and CMV-seronegative.

The genes are TRBV13 and TRBJ2-7, with 9 bases identical to TRBD2. V was pared by 5 bases and J by 4 bases, with 6 bases of the junction left unmatched. CDR1 is PRHDT and CDR2 is FYEKMQ in the germline V gene (reference sequence). The CDR3 spans 14 residues. CDR3: CASSLVAGVYEQYF. CDR3 nucleotides: TGTGCCAGCAGCCTGGTAGCGGGAGTTTACGAGCAGTACTTC.

A word on this clone: Because it lacks the conserved phenylalanine or tryptophan at the end, this CDR3 is likely a read error. The DNA is left out, because the CDR3 cannot be placed on it with certainty; the CDR3 is given as TCRdb lists it. The V gene is TRBV28, the J gene TRBJ1-2; no check of the table's D call, TRBD1, against the DNA was made. The CDR3 spans 15 amino acids, including both terminal residues. The V gene's germline CDR1 is MDHEN and CDR2 SYDVKM. This chain's CDR3 is CASTTTALAPSRVRV.

The chain uses TRBV10-3 and TRBJ2-2, with D possibly being TRBD2 (5 bases). Between the trimmed V and J ends, which lost 5 bases and 4 bases, there was a span of 17 bases. The CDR3 length is 16 residues. Germline values: CDR1 ENHRY, CDR2 SYGVKD. CDR3 nucleotide sequence: TGTGCCATCAGTCCCGACTTCTTTCGGGGCACCGGGGAGCTGTTTTTT. As protein: CAISPDFFRGTGELFF.

This clone appeared once. This chain links TRBV11-3 with TRBJ2-5, with a tentative D call TRBD1 (5 bases). The ends were cut back, 5 bases at V and 6 bases at J, with 10 bases in the middle. This CDR3 contains 12 residues. Looked up from germline, CDR1 is SGHNT and CDR2 is YENEEA. As DNA, the CDR3 is TGTGCCAGCAGCAAAGGACAACAGACCCAGTACTTC. Its protein is CASSKGQQTQYF.

This rearrangement joins TRBV5-1 to TRBJ2-5; 7 bases are shared with TRBD2. The CDR3 covers 13 residues. V shed 4 bases and J 5 bases; nucleotides not matched to a gene: 5. Per germline, CDR1 SGHRS and CDR2 YFSETQ. Here the CDR3 DNA reads TGCGCCAGCAGCAACCGGCGGGAGGAGACCCAGTACTTC. The encoded protein is CASSNRREETQYF.

The chain uses TRBV11-3 and TRBJ2-3, with TRBD2 identical over 10 bases. CDR1 is SGHNT, CDR2 YENEEA, per germline. The CDR3 sequence is 19 residues long. J gave up 0 bases and V 4 bases, and 13 bases lay outside the gene matches. Here the CDR3 reads CASSSNFPSGSWSTDTQYF. CDR3 DNA sequence: TGTGCCAGCAGCTCTAACTTCCCTAGCGGGAGTTGGAGCACAGATACGCAGTATTTT.

V is TRBV10-3 and J is TRBJ1-6; D is unclear. V shed 11 bases and J shed 1 base, with 12 bases lying between them. This CDR3 is built from 14 residues. Germline CDR1 is ENHRY and CDR2 is SYGVKD. CDR3 sequence (DNA): TGTGCCTCTAACGACTTATCCTATAATTCACCCCTCCACTTT. It encodes CASNDLSYNSPLHF.

This clone has only one observation. This chain links TRBV28 with TRBJ1-2, with TRBD1 as a possible D gene (6 bases). V was pared by 5 bases and J by 2 bases, with 9 bases between. Germline CDR1 reads MDHEN; CDR2 reads SYDVKM. This CDR3 contains 13 residues. The CDR3 DNA reads as TGTGCCAGCAGTCGAGACAGGAACTATGGCTACACCTTC. This encodes CASSRDRNYGYTF.

The J gene is TRBJ2-1, the V gene TRBV13; 14 bases align to TRBD2. This CDR3 is built from 20 residues. V lost 3 bases and J lost 2; bases outside the gene matches: 12. Germline V gene lookup returns CDR1 PRHDT and CDR2 FYEKMQ (reference sequence). Here the CDR3 reads CASSLYRRTSGRTTYNEQFF. CDR3 bases: TGTGCCAGCAGCTTGTATAGGAGGACTAGCGGGAGGACCACCTACAATGAGCAGTTCTTC. The full variable domain, completed using reference TRBV13 and TRBJ2-1, is AAGVIQSPRHLIKEKRETATLKCYPIPRHDTVYWYQQGPGQDPQFLISFYEKMQSDKGSIPDRFSAQQFSDYHSELNMSSLELGDSALYFCASSLYRRTSGRTTYNEQFFGPGTRLTVL.

This chain joins TRBV14 and TRBJ2-1; 8 bases fit TRBD2. The germline V gene has CDR1 SGHDN and CDR2 FVKESK. V shed 8 bases, J shed 2 bases, and the junction held 8 bases outside the gene matches. CDR3 length equals 15 residues. CDR3 DNA: TGTGCCAGCGCCCCGGGGGGGAGCACCTACAATGAGCAGTTCTTC. It yields the protein CASAPGGSTYNEQFF.

The genes are TRBV12-1 and TRBJ2-3; the listed D gene, TRBD2, was not tested against the DNA. TRBV12-1 is classified as a pseudogene. The CDR3 runs to 14 residues. CDR3 residues: CASSLWEDTDTQYF. The CDR3 region has the DNA TGTGCCAGCAGCTTATGGGAGGACACAGATACGCAGTATTTT.

To note about this clone: At one of its ends the junction is not consistent with the germline gene, which may arise from a read error. The chain recombines TRBV7-9 with TRBJ1-6; D might be TRBD1 (5 bases). The CDR3 length is 15 residues. In germline, CDR1 is SEHNR, CDR2 FQNEAQ (reference sequence). CDR3 nucleotide sequence: TGTTCCAGCAGCTTGAGTGGGGACTACACTTCACCCCTCCACTTT. Amino acids: CSSSLSGDYTSPLHF. Full variable domain (rest looked up from reference TRBV7-9 and TRBJ1-6): DTGVSQNPRHKITKRGQNVTFRCDPISEHNRLYWYRQTLGQGPEFLTYFQNEAQLEKSRLLSDRFSAERPKGSFSTLEIQRTEQGDSAMYLCSSSLSGDYTSPLHFGNGTRLTVT.